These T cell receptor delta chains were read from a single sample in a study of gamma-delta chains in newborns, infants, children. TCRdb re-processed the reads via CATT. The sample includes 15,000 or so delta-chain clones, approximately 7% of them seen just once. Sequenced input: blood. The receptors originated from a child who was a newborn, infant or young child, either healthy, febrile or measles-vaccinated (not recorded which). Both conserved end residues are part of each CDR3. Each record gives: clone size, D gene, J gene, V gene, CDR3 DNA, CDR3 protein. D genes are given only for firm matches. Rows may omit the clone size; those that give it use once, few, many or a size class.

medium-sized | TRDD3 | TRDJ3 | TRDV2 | TGTGCCTGTGACACCGTCTCTGTACTGGGGGATGTCTCCTGGGACACCCGACAGATGTTTTTC | CACDTVSVLGDVSWDTRQMFF
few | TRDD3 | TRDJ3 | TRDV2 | TGTGCCTGTGACACGGGCTACTGGGGGAGCTCCTGGGACACCCGACAGATGTTTTTC | CACDTGYWGSSWDTRQMFF
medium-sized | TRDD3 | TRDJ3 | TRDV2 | TGTGCCTGTGACACCGTTGGGGGATTTAGCTCCTGGGACACCCGACAGATGTTTTTC | CACDTVGGFSSWDTRQMFF
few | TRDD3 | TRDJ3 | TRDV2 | TGTGCCTGTGACACGGGGGATGCGAGCTCCTGGGACACCCGACAGATGTTTTTC | CACDTGDASSWDTRQMFF
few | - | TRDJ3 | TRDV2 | TGTGCCTGTGACACATTGGGGATCCTTAGCTCCTGGGACACCCGACAGATGTTTTTC | CACDTLGILSSWDTRQMFF
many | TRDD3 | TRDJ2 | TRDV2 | TGTGCCTGTGACAAACTGGGGGATACGGTGACAGCACAACTCTTCTTT | CACDKLGDTVTAQLFF
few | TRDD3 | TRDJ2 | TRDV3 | TGTGCCTTTTCCTACGGGGGATACCTCTCTTTGACAGCACAACTCTTCTTT | CAFSYGGYLSLTAQLFF
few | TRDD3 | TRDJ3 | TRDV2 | TGTGCCTGTGATTCTTACTGGGGGATAAGCTCCTGGGACACCCGACAGATGTTTTTC | CACDSYWGISSWDTRQMFF
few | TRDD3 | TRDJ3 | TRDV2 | TGTGCCTGTGACACTGGGGGATACCCCAGCTCCTGGGACACCCGACAGATGTTTTTC | CACDTGGYPSSWDTRQMFF
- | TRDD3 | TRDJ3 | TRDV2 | TGTGCCTGTGACACCGTACTGGGGGGTATCCGAAGCTCCTGGGACACCCGACAGATGTTTTTC | CACDTVLGGIRSSWDTRQMFF
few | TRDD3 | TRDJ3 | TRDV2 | TGTGCCTGTGATTTTGTACTGGGGGATAACCCCCACTCTCCTGGCTCCTGGGACACCCGACAGATGTTTTTC | CACDFVLGDNPHSPGSWDTRQMFF
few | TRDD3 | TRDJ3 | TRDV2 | TGTGCCTGTGAGATACTGGGGGATGGGGACACCCGACAGATGTTTTTC | CACEILGDGDTRQMFF
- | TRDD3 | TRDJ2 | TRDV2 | TGTGCCTGTGATGTACTGGGGGATGGGACAGCACAACTCTTCTTT | CACDVLGDGTAQLFF
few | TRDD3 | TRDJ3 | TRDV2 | TGTGCCTGTGACACGCCTGGGGGCCAGGGGATTGACTGGGACACCCGACAAATGTTTTTC | CACDTPGGQGIDWDTRQMFF
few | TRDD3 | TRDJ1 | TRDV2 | TGTGCCTGCGACCCCTGGGGATACACCGATAAACTTATCTTT | CACDPWGYTDKLIF
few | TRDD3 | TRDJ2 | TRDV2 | TGTGCCTGTGACACCCTGGGGGCCACTTTGGCAGCACAACTCTTCTTT | CACDTLGATLAAQLFF
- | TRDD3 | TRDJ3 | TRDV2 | TGTGCCTGTGACGCCTGGGGGCCTTTATCCTGGGACACCCGACAGATGTTTTTC | CACDAWGPLSWDTRQMFF
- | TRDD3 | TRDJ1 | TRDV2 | TGTGCCTGTGACACACTGGGGGTTAAACCGTACACCGATAAACTCATCTTT | CACDTLGVKPYTDKLIF
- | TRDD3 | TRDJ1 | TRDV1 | TGTGCTCTTGGGGAAGCGTATACACTCACTGGGGGACAATACACCGATAAACTCATCTTT | CALGEAYTLTGGQYTDKLIF
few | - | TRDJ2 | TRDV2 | TGTGCCTGTGACACCGTACGATATACTTTGACAGCACAACTCTTCTTT | CACDTVRYTLTAQLFF
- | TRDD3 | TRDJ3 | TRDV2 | TGTGCCTGTGACACCCTGGGGGCTAAGCAGGCAAGCTCCTGGGACACCCGACAGATGTTTTTC | CACDTLGAKQASSWDTRQMFF
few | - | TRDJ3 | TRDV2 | TGTGCCTGTGACACCGGAGGGTTTCTCCCCTCCTGGGACACCCGACAGATGTTTTTC | CACDTGGFLPSWDTRQMFF
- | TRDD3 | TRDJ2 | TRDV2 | TGTGCCTGTGACCCCTTAGTACTGGGGGATACAGCACAACTCTTCTTT | CACDPLVLGDTAQLFF
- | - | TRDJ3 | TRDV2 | TGTGCCTGTGACCCCCTAACTGGGAGCTCCTGGGACACCCGACAGATGTTTTTC | CACDPLTGSSWDTRQMFF
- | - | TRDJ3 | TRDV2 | TGTGCCTGTGACACTGGGGGCCCGTTCTCCTGGGACACCCGACAGATGTTTTTC | CACDTGGPFSWDTRQMFF
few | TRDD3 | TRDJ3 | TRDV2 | TGCGCCTGTGACACCGGTTGGGGGATACGCTATGGCTCCTGGGACACCCGACAGATGTTTTTC | CACDTGWGIRYGSWDTRQMFF
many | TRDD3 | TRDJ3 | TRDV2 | TGTGCCTGTGACACACTGGGGATCCACTCCTGGGACACCCGACAGATGTTTTTC | CACDTLGIHSWDTRQMFF
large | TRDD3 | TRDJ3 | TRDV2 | TGTGCCTGTGACAGTACTGGGGGATCCTGGGACACCCGACAGATGTTTTTC | CACDSTGGSWDTRQMFF
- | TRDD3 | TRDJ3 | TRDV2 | TGTGCCTGTGACAACACTGGGGGATACGCTAACTGGGACACCCGACAGATGTTTTTC | CACDNTGGYANWDTRQMFF
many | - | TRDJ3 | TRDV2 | TGTGCCTGTGACACCTGGAGCTCCTGGGACACCCGACAGATGTTTTTC | CACDTWSSWDTRQMFF
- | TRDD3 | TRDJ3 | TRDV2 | TGTGCCTGTGACGTACTGGGGGATAAACTGAGCCGACAGATGTTTTTC | CACDVLGDKLSRQMFF
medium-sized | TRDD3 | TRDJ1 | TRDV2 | TGTGCCTGTGACACTGGGGGATACGCCGATAAACTCATCTTT | CACDTGGYADKLIF
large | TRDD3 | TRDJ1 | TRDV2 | TGTGCCTGTGACACCTGGGGGATACATAAACTCATCTTT | CACDTWGIHKLIF
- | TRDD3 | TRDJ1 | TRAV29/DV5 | TGTGCAGCAAGCGACGCTGGGGGGTACACCGATAAACTCATCTTT | CAASDAGGYTDKLIF
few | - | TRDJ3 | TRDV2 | TGTGCCTGTGACCCCTGGTCGTCCTGGGACACCCGACAGATGTTTTTC | CACDPWSSWDTRQMFF
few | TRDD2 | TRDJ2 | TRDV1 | TGTGCTCTTGGGGAGTTTTCCTACGTGACAGCACGACTCTTCTTT | CALGEFSYVTARLFF
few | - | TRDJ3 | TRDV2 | TGTGCCTGTGACACCGTCCCAAGCTCCTGGGACACCCGACAGATGTTTTTC | CACDTVPSSWDTRQMFF
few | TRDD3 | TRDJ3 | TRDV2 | TGTGCCTGTGACTTACTGGGGGAGAGCTCCTGGGACACCCGACGGATGTTTTTC | CACDLLGESSWDTRRMFF
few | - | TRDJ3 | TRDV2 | TGTGCCTGTGACACTATTCTGAGCTCCTGGGACACCCGACAGATGTTTTTC | CACDTILSSWDTRQMFF
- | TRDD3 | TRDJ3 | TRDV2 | TGTGCCTGTGACACTGGGGGATCCGGGGCCTGGGACACCCGACAGATGTTTTTC | CACDTGGSGAWDTRQMFF
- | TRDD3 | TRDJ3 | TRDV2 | TGTGCCTGTGACACCTACTGGGGGATACGGAGCTCCTGGGACACCCGACAGATGTTTTTC | CACDTYWGIRSSWDTRQMFF
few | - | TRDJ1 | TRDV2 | TGTGCCTGTGACACTTGGGGCCCCACCGATAAACTCATCTTT | CACDTWGPTDKLIF
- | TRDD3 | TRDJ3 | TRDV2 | TGTGCCTGTGACGTACTGGGGGATACGCAGAGATCCTGGGACACCCGACAGATGTTTTTC | CACDVLGDTQRSWDTRQMFF
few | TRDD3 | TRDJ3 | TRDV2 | TGTGCCTGTGACACCGTACTGGGGGATACGCACACCTGGGACACCCGACAGATGTTTTTC | CACDTVLGDTHTWDTRQMFF
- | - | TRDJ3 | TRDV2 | TGTGCCTGTGACACTCTCCTTACTGGGAGCCTTGACTCCTGGGACACCCGACAGATGTTTTTC | CACDTLLTGSLDSWDTRQMFF
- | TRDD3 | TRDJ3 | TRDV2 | TGTGCCTGTGACTTTCTACTGGGGGACCACAGCTCCTGGGACACCCGACAGATGTTTTTC | CACDFLLGDHSSWDTRQMFF
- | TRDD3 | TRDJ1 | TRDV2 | TGTGCCTGCACTACTGGGGGCTACCCAGACACCGATAAACTCATCTTT | CACTTGGYPDTDKLIF
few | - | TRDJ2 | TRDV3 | TGTGCCTTTCAGGGATGGATGACAGCACAACTCTTCTTT | CAFQGWMTAQLFF
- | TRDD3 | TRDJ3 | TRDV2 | TGTGCCTGTGACACCGTACTGGGGGATAAGGTCTGGGACACCCGACAGATGTTTTTC | CACDTVLGDKVWDTRQMFF
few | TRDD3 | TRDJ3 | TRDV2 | TGTGCCTGTGACACGGTGTGGGATACCCCTTGGTCCTGGGACACCCGACAGATGTTTTTC | CACDTVWDTPWSWDTRQMFF